This entry lists 19 T cell receptor beta chains sequenced from one sample in a study of T-cell reconstitution after alpha-beta-depleted transplantation in children. Researchers prepared the TCRbeta library using unique molecular identifiers, the study reports. TCRdb reprocessed the PCR reads via MiXCR and lists one record per CDR3 protein. This sample yields about 240,000 distinct CDR3 sequences, of which over 20% are seen a single time; 2% to 3% belongs to the top ten. The sample consisted of PBMCs, taken before TCRalphabeta/CD19-depleted stem cell transplant. Receptor source: a girl aged 2-9 years with Fanconi anemia, due to receive a stem cell transplant.

This chain connects TRBV7-6 to TRBJ2-3; 8 nucleotides align to TRBD2. The CDR3 runs to 19 residues. J was trimmed by 4 bases and V by 3 bases; bases with no gene match: 18. Germline-derived CDR1 and CDR2 are SGHVS and FNYEAQ. The CDR3 sequence is CASSLILLGGAFNSDTQYF. The CDR3 DNA reads TGTGCCAGCAGCTTGATACTGCTCGGGGGGGCCTTTAATTCAGATACGCAGTATTTT. The full variable domain, its missing parts supplied by reference TRBV7-6 and TRBJ2-3, is GAGVSQSPRYKVTKRGQDVALRCDPISGHVSLYWYRQALGQGPEFLTYFNYEAQQDKSGLPNDRFSAERPEGSISTLTIQRTEQRDSAMYRCASSLILLGGAFNSDTQYFGPGTRLTVL.

This clonotype was observed many times. V usage is TRBV20-1 and J usage is TRBJ2-3; perhaps D is TRBD1 or TRBD2 (6 bases each). Trimming pared 3 bases from V and 0 bases from J, leaving 13 bases between. The CDR3 loop spans 15 amino acids. The germline V gene has CDR1 DFQATT and CDR2 SNEGSKA (reference sequence). The CDR3 protein is CSASPQGTSTDTQYF. The CDR3 region has the DNA TGCAGTGCTAGCCCTCAGGGGACTAGCACAGATACGCAGTATTTT.

In this sample, this clonotype turned up a few times. This rearrangement joins TRBV27 to TRBJ1-2, with TRBD1 as a possible D gene (5 bases). Germline-derived CDR1 and CDR2 are MNHEY and SMNVEV (reference sequence). The CDR3 has 13 amino acids. With 5 bases removed from V and 6 bases from J, the gap between germline ends came to 13 bases. The CDR3 DNA reads TGTGCCAGCAGTCCCCTGTCGACAGATGGCTACACCTTC. Protein product: CASSPLSTDGYTF.

V gene TRBV5-5 combines with J gene TRBJ2-7; D unclear. The V gene lost 4 bases and the J gene lost 2 bases, with 16 bases spanning the gap. The CDR3 is made up of 15 amino acids. Germline CDR1 reads SGHKS; CDR2 reads YYEKEE (reference sequence). The DNA of the CDR3 is TGTGCCAGCAGCCCACAAATACTACGGGCCTACGAGCAGTACTTC. Its protein is CASSPQILRAYEQYF.

This clonotype was detected once. CDR3 residues: CATSDPGTGTYNEQFF. CDR3 coding DNA: TGTGCCACCAGTGATCCCGGGACAGGGACCTACAATGAGCAGTTCTTC. The chain combines TRBV24-1 with TRBJ2-1; 9 bases line up with TRBD1. There are 16 residues in the CDR3. Trimming cost V 3 bases and J 2 bases; bases outside gene matches: 4. The germline gives CDR1 KGHDR, CDR2 SFDVKD.

CDR3 sequence: CASSRYEPQHF. CDR3 in DNA: TGTGCCAGCAGTCGCTATGAGCCCCAGCATTTT. This sequence joins TRBV28 and TRBJ1-5; D uncertain. Germline CDR1 is MDHEN and CDR2 is SYDVKM. V was cut by 5 bases and J by 8 bases, with 7 bases left in between. The CDR3 has 11 amino acids.

This chain joins TRBV29-1 and TRBJ1-2, with a possible D match to TRBD1 (5 bases). Germline V gene lookup returns CDR1 SQVTM and CDR2 ANQGSEA. The ends were cut back, 2 bases at V and 6 bases at J, with 13 bases in the middle. This CDR3 is built from 13 residues. This CDR3 reads CSVENTVGDGYTF. The CDR3 DNA sequence: TGCAGCGTTGAAAATACAGTAGGGGATGGCTACACCTTC.

The chain joins TRBV7-2 to TRBJ1-3; 11 positions match TRBD1. Per the germline V gene, CDR1 is SGHTA and CDR2 is FQGNSA. This CDR3 has 15 amino acids. The trim removed 4 bases at V and 3 bases at J, leaving 2 bases unmatched. CDR3 region: CASSWTGGFGNTIYF. Written as DNA, the CDR3 is TGTGCCAGCAGCTGGACAGGGGGCTTTGGAAACACCATATATTTT. Complete variable domain (other parts from reference TRBV7-2 and TRBJ1-3): GAGVSQSPSNKVTEKGKDVELRCDPISGHTALYWYRQSLGQGLEFLIYFQGNSAPDKSGLPSDRFSAERTGGSVSTLTIQRTQQEDSAVYLCASSWTGGFGNTIYFGEGSWLTVV.

The rearrangement uses TRBV4-2 and TRBJ2-2; 7 bases align to TRBD2. This CDR3 region has 16 residues. V lost 3 bases and J lost 4; bases outside the gene matches: 8. Germline V gene lookup returns CDR1 LGHNA and CDR2 YNFKEQ. The CDR3 nucleotides read TGTGCCAGCAGCCAGGTGCGAGCGGGAAGCACCGGGGAGCTGTTTTTT. Its protein product is CASSQVRAGSTGELFF.

The CDR3 loop is CASSPWEETDTQYF. The CDR3 DNA reads TGTGCCAGCTCACCATGGGAAGAAACAGATACGCAGTATTTT. V and J are TRBV18 and TRBJ2-3; D call uncertain. The CDR3 consists of 14 residues. Germline V gene lookup returns CDR1 KGHSH and CDR2 LQKENI. The V end was cut by 2 bases, the J end by 3 bases, with 9 bases between.

CDR3 DNA: TGCAGTGCTAGAGATGGGGGGGCGTACTCCTACGAGCAGTACTTC. Encoded protein: CSARDGGAYSYEQYF. The genes are TRBV20-1 and TRBJ2-7; D perhaps matches TRBD2 (7 bases). The germline gives CDR1 DFQATT, CDR2 SNEGSKA (reference sequence). The CDR3 consists of 15 residues. V was shortened by 0 bases and J by 0 bases, with 12 bases between the two germline ends.

This clonotype was seen repeatedly, ten times or more. The chain employs TRBV29-1 and TRBJ2-5; 10 bases match TRBD2. Germline CDR1 is SQVTM and CDR2 is ANQGSEA. This CDR3 spans 15 amino acids. CDR3 region: CNAVTSGRTQETQYF. The CDR3 bases are TGCAACGCAGTGACTAGCGGGCGGACACAAGAGACCCAGTACTTC.

The chain employs TRBV20-1 and TRBJ2-1; D is unresolved. Deletions cut 3 bases from V and 6 bases from J, with 15 bases between. The germline gives CDR1 DFQATT, CDR2 SNEGSKA (reference sequence). This CDR3 contains 14 residues. DNA for the CDR3: TGCAGTGCTAGCGGGCCCGGGCTTCTCAATGAGCAGTTCTTC. Amino acids: CSASGPGLLNEQFF.

The chain links TRBV20-1 to TRBJ2-1, with TRBD2 identical over 15 bases. Germline loops: CDR1 DFQATT, CDR2 SNEGSKA (reference sequence). With 5 bases clipped from V and 2 bases from J, the junction kept 19 bases outside the gene matches. This CDR3 has 21 residues. The CDR3 DNA is TGCAGTGCTCCGGGACTAGCGGGAGGAATGACAACTCCTGAAGCCTACAATGAGCAGTTCTTC. It is translated as CSAPGLAGGMTTPEAYNEQFF.

The chain joins TRBV7-3 to TRBJ2-7; 7 nucleotides agree with TRBD2. CDR3 length: 15 residues. Per germline, CDR1 SGHTA and CDR2 FQGTGA. Unmatched junction bases numbered 4, after V lost 2 bases and J lost 0 bases. The CDR3 loop reads CASSLGAGLSYEQYF. CDR3 DNA sequence: TGTGCCAGCAGCTTAGGAGCGGGGCTCTCCTACGAGCAGTACTTC.

CDR3 bases: TGTGCCAGCAGTTTTCTGCTAGCGGGAGGGCAGTTCTTC. Translation gives CASSFLLAGGQFF. The rearrangement joins TRBV12-3 or TRBV12-4 to TRBJ2-1, with 11 bases matching TRBD2. This CDR3 comprises 13 residues. J was trimmed by 12 bases and V by 3 bases; bases with no gene match: 4.

V usage is TRBV12-3 or TRBV12-4 and J usage is TRBJ2-7, with unresolved D. CDR3 length equals 14 residues. With 1 base removed from V and 0 bases from J, the gap between germline ends came to 7 bases. CDR3 residues: CASSLGAASYEQYF. Here the CDR3 DNA reads TGTGCCAGCAGTTTAGGGGCTGCCTCCTACGAGCAGTACTTC.

Many counts were recorded for this clonotype. The rearrangement joins TRBV27 to TRBJ2-4; D call uncertain. This CDR3 has 11 residues. Between the trimmed V and J ends, which lost 3 bases and 6 bases, there was a span of 3 bases. From germline, CDR1 is MNHEY and CDR2 SMNVEV (reference sequence). The CDR3 loop is CASSFLNIQYF. The CDR3 DNA sequence: TGTGCCAGCAGTTTTCTAAACATTCAGTACTTC.

A few counts support this clonotype. The chain joins TRBV29-1 to TRBJ2-7; 10 positions agree with TRBD2. This CDR3 region has 14 residues. Germline CDR1 is SQVTM and CDR2 is ANQGSEA. The junction had 3 bases not matched to a gene; V was cut back by 2 bases and J by 2 bases. The CDR3 DNA reads TGCAGCGTTGAACAACTAGCGGGGCCCTACGAGCAGTACTTC. Its translation: CSVEQLAGPYEQYF.